This section outlines one TCR beta chain sequence together with its context. Its matching antigen is unknown. This sample is drawn from a study of T-cell reconstitution after alpha-beta-depleted transplantation in children. Trimming pared 3 bases from V and 10 bases from J, leaving 10 bases between. This CDR3 is built from 12 residues. CDR1 SEHNR and CDR2 FQNEAQ come from the germline V gene (reference sequence). A TCRbeta library incorporating unique molecular identifiers was prepared. TCRdb passed the PCR reads through MiXCR, listing each CDR3 protein once. The sample shows 330,000 or so distinct CDR3 sequences, over 7.5% of them seen only once. Overall study findings and caveats: Once a year had passed after transplant, T-cell counts and diversity came mostly from newly produced T cells. Surviving recipient cells, namely T cells and thymic progenitors, were the source of high day-60 TCRbeta diversity in some patients.

The source material was peripheral blood, sampled 360 days after TCRalphabeta/CD19-depleted stem cell transplant. The chain is built from TRBV7-9 and TRBJ2-1; maybe TRBD2 (5 bases). This receptor was obtained from a female patient aged 2 to 10 who had a stem cell transplant for Fanconi anemia, so the T cells may come from the graft donor. CDR3 nucleotides: TGTGCCAGCAGCTTTAACGGACTCGAGCAGTTCTTC. It is translated as CASSFNGLEQFF.